This T cell receptor beta chain appears in the sequencing data of a study of control samples from healthy donors and cancer patients. CDR1 and CDR2 (germline): SGHRS, YFSETQ. The CDR3 runs 17 residues. V lost 2 bases to trimming and J lost 7 bases, with 21 bases between them. This clone appeared once. The repertoire was sequenced with immunoSEQ multiplex PCR; TCRdb's copy has only in-frame clones and lacks some. Here the sample spans 150,000 to 200,000 clones, around 90% being singletons. The sequenced material came from blood. This clonotype originated in a woman aged 45-59 years in good health. V and J are TRBV5-1 and TRBJ2-2; D uncertain. The CDR3 DNA reads TGCGCCAGCAGCTTAAATCCCTTGGCCGGGCCTCTCGGGGAGCTGTTTTTT. It codes for CASSLNPLAGPLGELFF.